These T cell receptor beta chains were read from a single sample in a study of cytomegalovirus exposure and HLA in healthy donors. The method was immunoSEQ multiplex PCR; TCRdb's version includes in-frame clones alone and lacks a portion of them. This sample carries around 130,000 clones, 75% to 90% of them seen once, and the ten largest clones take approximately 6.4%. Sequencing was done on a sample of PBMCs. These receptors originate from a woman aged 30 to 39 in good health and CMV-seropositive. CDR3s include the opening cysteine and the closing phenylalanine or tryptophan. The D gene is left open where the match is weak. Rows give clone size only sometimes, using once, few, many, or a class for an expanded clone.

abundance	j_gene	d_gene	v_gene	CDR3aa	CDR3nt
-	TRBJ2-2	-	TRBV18	CASSPREDGELFF	TGTGCCAGCTCCCCCAGGGAGGACGGGGAGCTGTTTTTT
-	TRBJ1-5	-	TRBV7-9	CASSFGENQPQHF	TGTGCCAGCAGCTTCGGGGAGAATCAGCCCCAGCATTTT
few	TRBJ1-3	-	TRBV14	CASSQGSTIYF	TGTGCCAGCAGCCAAGGGAGCACCATATATTTT
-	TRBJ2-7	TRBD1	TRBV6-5	CASSYSGTGFEQYF	TGTGCCAGCAGTTACTCCGGGACAGGGTTCGAGCAGTACTTC
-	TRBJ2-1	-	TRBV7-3	CATAVSSYNEQFF	TGTGCCACAGCGGTCAGCTCCTACAATGAGCAGTTCTTC
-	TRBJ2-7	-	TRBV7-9	CASSPFTYEQYF	TGTGCCAGCAGCCCGTTTACCTACGAGCAGTACTTC
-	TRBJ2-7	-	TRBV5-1	CASPVPRGTAYEQYF	TGCGCCAGCCCGGTTCCTCGGGGGACAGCCTACGAGCAGTACTTC
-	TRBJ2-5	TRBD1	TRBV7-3	CASSLGTVRLETQYF	TGTGCCAGCAGCTTGGGGACAGTCCGCTTGGAGACCCAGTACTTC
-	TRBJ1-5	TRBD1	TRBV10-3	CAISESPVRQGIYQPQHF	TGTGCCATCAGTGAGTCGCCAGTTCGACAGGGAATATACCAGCCCCAGCATTTT
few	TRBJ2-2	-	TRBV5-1	CASSLRQDTGELFF	TGCGCCAGCAGCTTGAGGCAGGACACCGGGGAGCTGTTTTTT
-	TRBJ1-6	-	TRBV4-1	CASSQSWGNSPLHF	TGCGCCAGCAGCCAGTCCTGGGGCAATTCACCCCTCCACTTT
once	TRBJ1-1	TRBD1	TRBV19	CASSIPGQMNTEAFF	TGTGCCAGTAGTATTCCGGGACAGATGAACACTGAAGCTTTCTTT
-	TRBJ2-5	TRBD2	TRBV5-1	CASSLVGGRQETQYF	TGCGCCAGCAGCTTGGTGGGAGGGCGCCAAGAGACCCAGTACTTC
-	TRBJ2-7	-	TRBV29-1	CSVVAGSNEQYF	TGCAGCGTTGTCGCAGGGTCTAACGAGCAGTACTTC
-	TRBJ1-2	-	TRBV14	CASSPGHDYGYTF	TGTGCCAGCAGCCCGGGACATGACTATGGCTACACCTTC
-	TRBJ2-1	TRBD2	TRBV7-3	CASSPDGTSNEQFF	TGTGCCAGCAGCCCAGACGGGACTAGCAATGAGCAGTTCTTC
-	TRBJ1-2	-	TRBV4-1	CASSQGTAVRYENGYTF	TGCGCCAGCAGCCAAGGTACAGCGGTCCGCTATGAGAATGGCTACACCTTC
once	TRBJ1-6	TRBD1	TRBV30	CAWSSQGAGSPLHF	TGTGCCTGGAGTTCACAGGGGGCTGGATCACCCCTCCACTTT
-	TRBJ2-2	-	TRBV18	CASSPYLPGALGTGELFF	TGTGCCAGCTCACCCTACCTGCCAGGGGCCTTGGGCACCGGGGAGCTGTTTTTT
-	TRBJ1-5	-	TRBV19	CASSIARERRFGGNQPQHF	TGTGCCAGTAGTATAGCGCGCGAACGACGGTTCGGGGGTAATCAGCCCCAGCATTTT
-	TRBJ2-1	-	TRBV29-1	CSVDEAGTNEQFF	TGCAGCGTTGATGAGGCGGGGACCAATGAGCAGTTCTTC
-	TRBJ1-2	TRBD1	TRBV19	CASSFQGARGYTF	TGTGCCAGTAGCTTCCAGGGGGCCCGGGGCTACACCTTC
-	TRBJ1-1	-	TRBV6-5	CASSSLRNTEAFF	TGTGCCAGCAGTTCCCTGAGGAACACTGAAGCTTTCTTT
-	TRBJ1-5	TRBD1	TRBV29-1	CSVASGTGDSNQPQHF	TGCAGCGTTGCCTCCGGGACAGGGGATAGCAATCAGCCCCAGCATTTT
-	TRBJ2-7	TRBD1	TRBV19	CASSMGTGPLSYEQYF	TGTGCCAGTAGTATGGGGACAGGACCCCTCTCCTACGAGCAGTACTTC
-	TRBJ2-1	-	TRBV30	CAWSVGDKVSYNEQFF	TGTGCCTGGAGTGTAGGGGACAAGGTCTCCTACAATGAGCAGTTCTTC
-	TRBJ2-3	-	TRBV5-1	CASGRGGGPDTDTQYF	TGCGCCAGCGGCCGAGGGGGGGGCCCCGACACAGATACGCAGTATTTT
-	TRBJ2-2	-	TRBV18	CASTGSNTGELFF	TGTGCCAGTACAGGTTCGAACACCGGGGAGCTGTTTTTT
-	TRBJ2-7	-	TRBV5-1	CASSLLTENYEQYF	TGCGCCAGCAGCTTGCTCACAGAAAACTACGAGCAGTACTTC
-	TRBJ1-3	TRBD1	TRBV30	CAWSVKTGTGNTIYF	TGTGCCTGGAGTGTGAAGACAGGGACTGGAAACACCATATATTTT
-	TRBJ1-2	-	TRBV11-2	CASSQGRGYYGYTF	TGTGCCAGCAGCCAGGGCAGGGGCTACTATGGCTACACCTTC
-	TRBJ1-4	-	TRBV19	CATRSEKLFF	TGTGCCACTCGGAGTGAAAAACTGTTTTTT
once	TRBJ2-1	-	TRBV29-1	CSVGSLGPYNEQFF	TGCAGCGTTGGTTCGTTGGGGCCCTACAATGAGCAGTTCTTC
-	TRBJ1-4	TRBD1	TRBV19	CASTLDRRGTNEKLFF	TGTGCCAGTACCCTGGACAGGAGGGGAACTAATGAAAAACTGTTTTTT
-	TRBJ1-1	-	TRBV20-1	CSARETVEAFF	TGCAGTGCTAGAGAAACAGTTGAAGCTTTCTTT
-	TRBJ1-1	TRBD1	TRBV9	CASSAGQGRTEAFF	TGTGCCAGCAGCGCGGGACAGGGGCGCACTGAAGCTTTCTTT
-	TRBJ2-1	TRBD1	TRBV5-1	CASRAGTGALMAWGNEQFF	TGCGCCAGCAGGGCCGGGACAGGGGCACTTATGGCGTGGGGCAATGAGCAGTTCTTC
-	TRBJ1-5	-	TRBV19	CASSTSEIPFQHF	TGTGCCAGTAGTACCTCCGAGATCCCATTCCAGCATTTT
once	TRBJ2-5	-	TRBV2	CASSRDSETQYF	TGTGCCAGCAGCCGAGATTCAGAGACCCAGTACTTC
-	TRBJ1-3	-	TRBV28	CASSLIRGTGNTIYF	TGTGCCAGCAGTTTAATACGGGGTACTGGAAACACCATATATTTT
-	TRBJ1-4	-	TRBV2	CAIRQPLNEKLFF	TGTGCCATCCGACAGCCGCTTAATGAAAAACTGTTTTTT
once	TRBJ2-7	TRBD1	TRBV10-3	CAISGQGTDYEQYF	TGTGCCATCAGTGGACAGGGGACCGACTACGAGCAGTACTTC
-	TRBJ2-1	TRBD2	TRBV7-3	CASKAPGLSGTYNEQFF	TGTGCCAGCAAAGCCCCAGGACTAAGCGGGACTTACAATGAGCAGTTCTTC
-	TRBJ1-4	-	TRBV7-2	CASSLGRDLFF	TGTGCCAGCAGCTTAGGACGGGATCTGTTTTTT
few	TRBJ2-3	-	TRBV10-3	CAVAGTADMQYF	TGTGCCGTCGCCGGGACTGCTGATATGCAGTATTTT
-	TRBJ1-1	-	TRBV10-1	CASRLGREDTEAFF	TGCGCCAGCAGGCTCGGACGGGAGGACACTGAAGCTTTCTTT
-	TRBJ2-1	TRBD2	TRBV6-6	CASTIGGLGAFF	TGTGCCAGCACTATTGGGGGACTAGGAGCGTTCTTC
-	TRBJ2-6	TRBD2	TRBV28	CASRPTGRDDLTF	TGTGCCAGCAGGCCGACGGGGAGGGACGACCTGACTTTC
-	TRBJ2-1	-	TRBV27	CASGRRGQYNEQFF	TGTGCCAGCGGACGGCGAGGGCAATACAATGAGCAGTTCTTC
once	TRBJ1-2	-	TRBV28	CASSQGAYGYTF	TGTGCCAGCAGCCAGGGTGCCTATGGCTACACCTTC
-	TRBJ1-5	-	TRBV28	CASSSRNRQPQHF	TGTGCCAGCAGTTCCCGGAACAGGCAGCCCCAGCATTTT
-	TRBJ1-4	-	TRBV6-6	CASSYSQGTNEKLFF	TGTGCCAGCAGTTACTCACAGGGCACTAATGAAAAACTGTTTTTT
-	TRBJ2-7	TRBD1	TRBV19	CASSWGTGETYEQYF	TGTGCCAGTAGTTGGGGGACAGGAGAGACCTACGAGCAGTACTTC
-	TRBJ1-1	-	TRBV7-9	CASSPRTLMNTEAFF	TGTGCCAGCAGCCCCCGGACACTAATGAACACTGAAGCTTTCTTT
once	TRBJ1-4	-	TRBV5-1	CASSTTATNEKLFF	TGCGCCAGCAGCACGACAGCAACTAATGAAAAACTGTTTTTT
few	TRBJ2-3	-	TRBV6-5	CASRDRRDADTQYF	TGTGCCAGCAGGGACAGGCGGGACGCAGATACGCAGTATTTT
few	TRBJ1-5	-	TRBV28	CASSTPLIQGNQPQHF	TGTGCCAGCAGTACTCCCCTTATACAGGGCAATCAGCCCCAGCATTTT
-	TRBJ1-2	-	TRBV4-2	CASSQEGQYLNYGYTF	TGTGCCAGCAGCCAAGAGGGGCAGTATCTTAACTATGGCTACACCTTC